The text below deals with one T cell receptor (beta chain). The table lists this clonotype with a few counts. The clone's antigen remains unknown. Qualities for individual bases were not recorded, and no much larger clone is one base off. The library was made by RT-PCR. The instrument was an Illumina MiSeq. TCRdb reprocessed the public reads (quality trimming at Q25 with fastp, clone calling with MiXCR) and kept in-frame beta chains. Rows matching on CDR3 protein sequence are summarized as one entry with the most common DNA and genes. This sample gives approximately 720,000 distinct CDR3 sequences in total; 12% to 15% of them show up just once. The ten largest clones capture just over 3.5% of the sample. The data were taken from a study (dated by TCRdb to about 2016). The sample comprised memory CD4+ T cells from blood. This receptor was identified in a female donor in good health, serving as a healthy control.

The DNA sequence is TGCAGTGCTAGTCTCGAAACACAGGGGGCGGGTCAGCCCCAGCATTTT. Its translation reads: CSASLETQGAGQPQHF. The V and J genes are TRBV20-1 and TRBJ1-5, with TRBD1 identical over 9 junction bases. The CDR1 and CDR2 encoded by the germline V gene (reference sequence) are DFQATT and SNEGSKA. V is pruned by 3 bases and J by 6 bases, leaving 12 bases of the junction without a gene match. Including cysteine and phenylalanine, the CDR3 has 16 amino acids. The CDR3 DNA has 48 bases and is translated from base 1.